Given below is one TCR beta chain in context. The antigen is undetermined. This record belongs to a study of blood T cells in healthy people across ages. A second roughly 6 to 11 cycle PCR used barcoded and J-beta primers. Carrying 12 random nucleotides, a template-switch adaptor labeled each individual cDNA molecule. TCRdb re-analysed the 5' RACE reads in MiXCR, keeping a single row per CDR3 protein. The sample comprises about 780,000 distinct CDR3 sequences, more than 25% of which are singletons, and about 2.9% rests with the top ten. This CDR3 spans 16 amino acids. Germline CDR1 is MGHRA and CDR2 is YSYEKL. The trim removed 5 bases at V and 4 bases at J, leaving 7 bases unmatched. Study-wide findings and caveats: Long-lived donors had more naive CD4+ cells and higher diversity than aged donors. Possibly confounding the expanded clonotype changes was the fact that donor CMV status was unknown.

It was around 10 milliliters of peripheral blood that were drawn from each donor. The same sample was also used in a study of T cells of mothers and their children.

The sample consisted of blood. This chain connects TRBV4-1 to TRBJ2-3; 12 bases match TRBD2. This receptor was taken from a boy aged 10-17 years in good health. CDR3 region: CASSSSGGARADTQYF. The CDR3 DNA reads TGCGCCAGCAGCTCTAGCGGGGGGGCCAGGGCAGATACGCAGTATTTT.